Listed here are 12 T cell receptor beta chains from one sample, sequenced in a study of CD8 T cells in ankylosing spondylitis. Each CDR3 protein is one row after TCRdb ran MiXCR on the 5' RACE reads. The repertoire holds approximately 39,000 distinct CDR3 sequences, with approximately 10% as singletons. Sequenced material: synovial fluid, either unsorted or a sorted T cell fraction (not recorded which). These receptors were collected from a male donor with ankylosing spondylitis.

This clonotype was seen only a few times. The CDR3 region is CASSLQGAITEQYF. CDR3 bases: TGTGCCAGCAGTTTACAGGGGGCGATTACCGAGCAGTACTTC. V gene TRBV28 combines with J gene TRBJ2-7; 8 positions agree with TRBD1. Germline V gene lookup returns CDR1 MDHEN and CDR2 SYDVKM. J was trimmed by 6 bases and V by 2 bases; bases with no gene match: 6. This CDR3 region has 14 residues.

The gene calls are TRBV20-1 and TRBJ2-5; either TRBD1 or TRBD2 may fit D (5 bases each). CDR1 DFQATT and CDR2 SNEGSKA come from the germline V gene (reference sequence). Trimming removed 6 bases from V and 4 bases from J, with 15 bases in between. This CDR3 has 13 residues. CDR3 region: CSARETVGETQYF. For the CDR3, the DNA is TGCAGTGCAAGGGAGACAGTCGGAGAGACCCAGTACTTC.

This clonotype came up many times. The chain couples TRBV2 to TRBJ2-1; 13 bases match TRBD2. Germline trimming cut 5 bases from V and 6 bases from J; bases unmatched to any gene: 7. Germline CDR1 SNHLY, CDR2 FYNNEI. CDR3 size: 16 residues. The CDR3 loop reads CASSHRTSGGVNEQFF. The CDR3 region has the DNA TGTGCCAGCAGTCACCGGACTAGCGGGGGTGTCAATGAGCAGTTCTTC.

The CDR3 sequence: CSAARGERSEAFF. DNA for the CDR3: TGCAGCGCTGCCCGGGGAGAAAGATCGGAAGCTTTCTTT. The genes are TRBV29-1 and TRBJ1-1; D not resolved. Germline CDR1 SQVTM, CDR2 ANQGSEA. V was cut by 7 bases and J by 8 bases, with 20 bases left in between. The CDR3 covers 13 residues. The variable domain in full, completed from reference TRBV29-1 and TRBJ1-1, reads SAVISQKPSRDICQRGTSLTIQCQVDSQVTMMFWYRQQPGQSLTLIATANQGSEATYESGFVIDKFPISRPNLTFSTLTVSNMSPEDSSIYLCSAARGERSEAFFGQGTRLTVV.

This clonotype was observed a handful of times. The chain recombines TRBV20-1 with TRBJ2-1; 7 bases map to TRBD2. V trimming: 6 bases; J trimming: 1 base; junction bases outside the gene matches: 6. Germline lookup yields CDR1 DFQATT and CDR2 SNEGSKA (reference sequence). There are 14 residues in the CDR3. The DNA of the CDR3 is TGCAGTGCGGAAGCTAGCGGATCCTACAATGAGCAGTTCTTC. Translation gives CSAEASGSYNEQFF.

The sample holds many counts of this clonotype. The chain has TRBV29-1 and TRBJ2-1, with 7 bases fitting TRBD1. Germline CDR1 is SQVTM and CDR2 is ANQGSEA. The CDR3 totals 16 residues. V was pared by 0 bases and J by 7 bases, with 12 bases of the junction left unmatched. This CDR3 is CSVEDQAGGVWNEQFF. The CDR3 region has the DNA TGCAGCGTTGAAGATCAAGCAGGGGGAGTTTGGAATGAGCAGTTCTTC.

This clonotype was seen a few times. The CDR3, as DNA: TGCAGCAAATTAGCGGGAGGGCCTCGGGATGAGCAGTTCTTC. Translating it yields CSKLAGGPRDEQFF. The chain combines TRBV29-1 with TRBJ2-1; 11 bases map to TRBD2. The CDR3 runs 14 residues. V lost 8 bases and J lost 8; bases outside the gene matches: 11. Germline V gives CDR1 SQVTM, CDR2 ANQGSEA.

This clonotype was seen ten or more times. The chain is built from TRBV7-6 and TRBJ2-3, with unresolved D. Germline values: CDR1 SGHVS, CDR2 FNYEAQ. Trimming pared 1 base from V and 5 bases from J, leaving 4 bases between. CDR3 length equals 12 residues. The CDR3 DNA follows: TGTGCCAGCAGCTTAGTGGGAGATACGCAGTATTTT. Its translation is CASSLVGDTQYF.

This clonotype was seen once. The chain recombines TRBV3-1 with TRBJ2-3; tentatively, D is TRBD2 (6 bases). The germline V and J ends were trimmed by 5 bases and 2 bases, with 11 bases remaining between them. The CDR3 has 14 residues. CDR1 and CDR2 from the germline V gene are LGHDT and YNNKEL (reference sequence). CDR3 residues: CASSRDFATDTQYF. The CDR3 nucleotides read TGTGCCAGCAGCAGGGACTTTGCCACAGATACGCAGTATTTT.

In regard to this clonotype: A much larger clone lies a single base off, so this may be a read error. The CDR3 is CATSTQLAGDEQYF. The CDR3 DNA reads TGTGCCACCAGCACGCAACTGGCAGGGGACGAGCAGTACTTC. The rearrangement links TRBV15 to TRBJ2-7, with a possible D match to TRBD1 (6 bases). V lost 4 bases, J lost 5 bases, and 15 bases lay in between. Germline lookup yields CDR1 LNHNV and CDR2 YYDKDF (reference sequence). The CDR3 is 14 residues long.

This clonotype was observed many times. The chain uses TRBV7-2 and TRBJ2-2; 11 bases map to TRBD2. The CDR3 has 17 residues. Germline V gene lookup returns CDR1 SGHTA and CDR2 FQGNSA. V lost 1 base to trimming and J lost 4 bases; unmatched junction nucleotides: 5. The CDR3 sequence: CASSLELAGVFTGELFF. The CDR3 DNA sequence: TGTGCCAGCAGCTTAGAACTAGCGGGAGTATTCACCGGGGAGCTGTTTTTT.

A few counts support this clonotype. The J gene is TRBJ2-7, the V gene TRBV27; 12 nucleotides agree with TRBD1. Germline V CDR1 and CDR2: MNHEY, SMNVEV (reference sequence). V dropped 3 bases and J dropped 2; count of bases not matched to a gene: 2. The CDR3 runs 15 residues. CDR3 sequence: CASSFWDRGPYEQYF. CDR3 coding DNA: TGTGCCAGCAGTTTTTGGGACAGGGGGCCCTACGAGCAGTACTTC.